The 4 T cell receptor beta chains below all came from one sample that was sequenced in a study of shared clonotypes between healthy human individuals. Clones were read by immunoSEQ multiplex PCR, and TCRdb kept only the in-frame ones, dropping some. There are roughly 2 million clones in the sample; over 85% occur only once, and roughly 1.1% lies in the top ten. CD45RO-negative, CCR7-selected cells formed the naive CD8 fraction, which excluded terminally differentiated effector memory CD45RA+ cells. The sequenced material came from naive CD8+ T cells sorted from blood. Every receptor here comes from a man between 18 and 35 years old in good health.

The chain links TRBV9 to TRBJ2-7, with D unclear. The CDR3 runs 13 residues. Trimming shortened V by 0 bases and J by 3 bases, and 7 bases separated the two germline ends. Germline CDR1 is SGDLS and CDR2 is YYNGEE. The CDR3 sequence is CASSVEADYEQYF. DNA for the CDR3: TGTGCCAGCAGCGTAGAGGCAGACTACGAGCAGTACTTC.

This chain joins TRBV9 and TRBJ2-2; 9 bases map to TRBD2. The V segment lost 0 bases and the J segment 4 bases; nucleotides outside the gene matches: 13. Germline V gene sequence: CDR1 SGDLS, CDR2 YYNGEE. This CDR3 region has 19 residues. DNA of the CDR3: TGTGCCAGCAGCGTAGAACCGACTAGCGGAGAGGGTTTCACCGGGGAGCTGTTTTTT. Translating it yields CASSVEPTSGEGFTGELFF.

Remarks on this clone: Within the sample, other DNA sequences also encode this same CDR3. The J gene is TRBJ2-7, the V gene TRBV30; D is tentatively TRBD1 or TRBD2 (6 bases each). From germline, CDR1 is GTSNPN and CDR2 SVGIG (reference sequence). The CDR3 contains 13 residues. Trimming took 1 base from V and 2 from J, leaving 9 bases between them. This CDR3 is CAWSGGAAYEQYF. CDR3 nucleotides: TGTGCCTGGAGTGGGGGGGCCGCCTACGAGCAGTACTTC.

The table lists this clone with a count of one. Additional DNA sequences in this sample encode the identical CDR3. The CDR3: CASSQLEGNTEAFF. The DNA of the CDR3 is TGCGCCAGCTCCCAACTGGAAGGGAACACTGAAGCTTTCTTT. The rearrangement uses TRBV4-1 and TRBJ1-1; unclear D gene. CDR1 and CDR2 from the germline V gene are MGHRA and YSYEKL. V dropped 8 bases and J dropped 1 base, with 14 bases sitting between them. The CDR3 covers 14 residues.